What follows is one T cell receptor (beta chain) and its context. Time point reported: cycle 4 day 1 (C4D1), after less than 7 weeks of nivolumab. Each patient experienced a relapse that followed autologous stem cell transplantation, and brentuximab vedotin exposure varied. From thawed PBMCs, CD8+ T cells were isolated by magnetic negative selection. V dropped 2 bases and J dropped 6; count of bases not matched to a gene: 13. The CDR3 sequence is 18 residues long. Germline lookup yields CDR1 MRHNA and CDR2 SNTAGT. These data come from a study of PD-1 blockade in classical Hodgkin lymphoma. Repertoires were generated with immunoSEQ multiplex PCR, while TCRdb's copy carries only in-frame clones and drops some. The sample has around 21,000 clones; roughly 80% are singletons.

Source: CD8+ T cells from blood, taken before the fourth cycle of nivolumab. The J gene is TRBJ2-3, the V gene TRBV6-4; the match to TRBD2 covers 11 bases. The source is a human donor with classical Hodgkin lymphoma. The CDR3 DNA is TGTGCCAGCAGTGACGAGGATAGCGGGGGGGCCGGGCCGGATACGCAGTATTTT. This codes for CASSDEDSGGAGPDTQYF.